This T cell receptor beta chain comes out of a study of blood T cells in healthy people across ages. Study-level findings and limits: Roughly linear age-related decline in beta diversity appeared, significant by age 40. Strong correlation linked observed beta diversity and percent naive T cells.

With a J-beta primer mix and a sample-barcoded 5' primer, a second PCR ran about 7 to 12 cycles. TCRdb used MiXCR to reprocess the 5' RACE reads, holding one entry per CDR3 protein. The sample includes about 1,600,000 distinct CDR3 sequences, roughly 40% of them seen just once. CDR1 MGHRA and CDR2 YSYEKL come from the germline V gene. This CDR3 has 15 residues. V was shortened by 1 base and J by 3 bases, with 11 bases between the two germline ends. This clonotype was found a few times. Antigen: not known. Material: blood. The source of this sequence is a woman between 18 and 29 years old in good health. V and J are TRBV4-1 and TRBJ2-3; D is possibly TRBD2 (6 bases). The DNA for the CDR3 is TGCGCCAGCAGCCAAGGGGCGGGGTCTACAGATACGCAGTATTTT. Protein: CASSQGAGSTDTQYF.